This T cell receptor (beta chain) was documented in a study of shared clonotypes between healthy human individuals. General study results and limits: Unshared clonotypes carried lower generation probabilities than those common to all four donors. There were few donors, and this limited the genetic and exposure-history diversity represented.

The CDR3 contains 11 residues. V was cut by 4 bases and J by 6 bases, with 7 bases left in between. Germline values: CDR1 MNHEY, CDR2 SMNVEV (reference sequence). On this clone itself: Its antigen is undetermined.

It was across several immunoSEQ plates that each subset's genomic DNA was evenly split. Per the study methods: There were no quality scores in the junction-only immunoSEQ sequences, so filtering differed. Assay: immunoSEQ multiplex PCR; the TCRdb copy retains only in-frame clones and omits some. The V and J calls and clone size are taken from that table; D and trimming were inferred from the DNA. The sample has around 100,000 clones; 67% are singletons. This TCR derives from a man aged 25-45 years in good health. This chain uses TRBV27 with TRBJ2-7; D remains unclear. The specimen sequenced was memory CD8+ T cells sorted from blood. Noted subset: CD45RO+ cells pooled with CCR7-negative TemRA cells. The CDR3 DNA sequence: TGTGCCAGCAGTTCCCTTGGCGAGCAGTACTTC. It is translated as CASSSLGEQYF.